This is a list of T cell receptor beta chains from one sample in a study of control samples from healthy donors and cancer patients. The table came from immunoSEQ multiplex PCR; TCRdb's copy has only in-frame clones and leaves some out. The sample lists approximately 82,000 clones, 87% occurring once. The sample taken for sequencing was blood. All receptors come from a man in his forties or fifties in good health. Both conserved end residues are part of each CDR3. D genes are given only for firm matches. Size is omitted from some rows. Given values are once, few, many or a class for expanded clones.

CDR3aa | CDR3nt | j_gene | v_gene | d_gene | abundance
CASSPQQSSGPYNEQFF | TGTGCCAGCAGCCCCCAGCAGTCTAGCGGTCCCTACAATGAGCAGTTCTTC | TRBJ2-1 | TRBV3-1/TRBV3-2 | TRBD2 | .
CASSSLAGPYNEQFF | TGTGCCAGCTCGTCACTAGCGGGGCCCTACAATGAGCAGTTCTTC | TRBJ2-1 | TRBV18 | TRBD2 | .
CAWFTRTAEAFF | TGTGCCTGGTTTACCCGGACAGCTGAAGCTTTCTTT | TRBJ1-1 | TRBV30 | . | once
CASSETGSVTGELFF | TGTGCCAGCAGCGAAACCGGGTCCGTCACCGGGGAGCTGTTTTTT | TRBJ2-2 | TRBV7-3 | . | .
CSVVEGEQFF | TGCAGCGTTGTTGAGGGTGAGCAGTTCTTC | TRBJ2-1 | TRBV29-1 | . | .
CAWSVDRSPLSGNTIYF | TGTGCCTGGAGTGTGGACAGAAGTCCTCTCTCTGGAAACACCATATATTTT | TRBJ1-3 | TRBV30 | . | .
CASSYGESYGYTF | TGTGCCAGCAGTTACGGCGAGAGCTATGGCTACACCTTC | TRBJ1-2 | TRBV6-5 | . | .
CASSITGGYEQYF | TGTGCCAGCTCGATAACGGGAGGCTACGAGCAGTACTTC | TRBJ2-7 | TRBV18 | TRBD2 | .
CASSYKGLTQPQHF | TGTGCCAGCAGTTACAAAGGACTGACTCAGCCCCAGCATTTT | TRBJ1-5 | TRBV6-2/TRBV6-3 | . | .
CASSLSRTDTGELFF | TGTGCCAGCAGCCTGTCCCGGACAGACACCGGGGAGCTGTTTTTT | TRBJ2-2 | TRBV3-1/TRBV3-2 | . | .
CASSGPGSGNTIYF | TGTGCCAGCAGCGGACCAGGGTCTGGAAACACCATATATTTT | TRBJ1-3 | TRBV7-2 | . | .
CASSWGQTGIYEQYF | TGTGCCAGCAGCTGGGGGCAAACAGGGATCTACGAGCAGTACTTC | TRBJ2-7 | TRBV5-5 | . | .
CASSFPVGRPSQETQYF | TGTGCCAGCAGCTTCCCCGTGGGCAGGCCCAGCCAAGAGACCCAGTACTTC | TRBJ2-5 | TRBV7-9 | . | .
CASSYGAGAEQYF | TGTGCCAGCAGTTACGGGGCGGGAGCCGAGCAGTACTTC | TRBJ2-7 | TRBV6-6 | TRBD2 | many
CASSLGVYEQYF | TGTGCCAGCAGCTTGGGGGTCTACGAGCAGTACTTC | TRBJ2-7 | TRBV7-9 | . | .
CASSLLSGTGYGYTF | TGTGCCAGCAGCTTACTATCCGGGACTGGCTATGGCTACACCTTC | TRBJ1-2 | TRBV7-9 | . | .